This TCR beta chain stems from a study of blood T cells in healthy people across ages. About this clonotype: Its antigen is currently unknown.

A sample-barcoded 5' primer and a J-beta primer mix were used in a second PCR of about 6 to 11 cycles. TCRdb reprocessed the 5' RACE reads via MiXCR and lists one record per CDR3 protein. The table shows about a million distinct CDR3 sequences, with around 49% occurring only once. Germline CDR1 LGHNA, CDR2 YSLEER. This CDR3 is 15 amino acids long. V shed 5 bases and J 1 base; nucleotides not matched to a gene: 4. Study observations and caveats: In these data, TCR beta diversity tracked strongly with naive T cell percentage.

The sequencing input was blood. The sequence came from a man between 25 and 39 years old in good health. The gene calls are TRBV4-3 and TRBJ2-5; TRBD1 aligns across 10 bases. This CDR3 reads CASSIRTGGQETQYF. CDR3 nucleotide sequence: TGCGCCAGCAGCATACGGACAGGGGGCCAAGAGACCCAGTACTTC.